A selection of T cell receptor beta chains follows, all from one sample in a study of CD8 T cells in ankylosing spondylitis. One entry per CDR3 protein results from TCRdb running MiXCR on the 5' RACE reads. The profile shows about 140,000 distinct CDR3 sequences, around 10% of them singletons. What was sequenced was blood, either unsorted or a sorted T cell fraction (not recorded which). All receptors come from a female donor with ankylosing spondylitis or in good health (not recorded which). Each CDR3 is given with its conserved first and last residue. Each record gives: J gene, D gene, V gene, clone size, CDR3 protein, CDR3 DNA. The D gene is left open where the match is weak. Rows may omit the clone size; those that give it use once, few, many or a size class.

TRBJ2-7,TRBD2,TRBV19,many,CASSPQRDYYEQYF,TGTGCCAGTAGCCCCCAAAGGGACTACTACGAGCAGTACTTC
TRBJ1-5,NA,TRBV11-3,few,CASSLDGGTQPQHF,TGTGCCAGCAGCTTAGACGGGGGCACCCAGCCCCAGCATTTT
TRBJ2-7,NA,TRBV12-3/TRBV12-4,NA,CASNNRGSSYEQYF,TGTGCCAGCAACAATCGTGGGAGCTCCTACGAGCAGTACTTC
TRBJ2-7,TRBD2,TRBV27,many,CATRKQLGLADLYEQYF,TGTGCCACCCGAAAGCAGTTGGGACTAGCGGACCTCTACGAGCAGTACTTC
TRBJ2-1,NA,TRBV3-1,NA,CASSTNPPTRVEQFF,TGTGCCAGCAGCACGAACCCCCCCACCAGGGTAGAGCAGTTCTTC
TRBJ2-7,NA,TRBV12-3/TRBV12-4,many,CASSLGSYYEQYF,TGTGCCAGCAGCCTAGGGTCATACTACGAGCAGTACTTC
TRBJ1-1,NA,TRBV11-2,many,CASSLGEWGTEAFF,TGTGCCAGCAGCTTAGGGGAGTGGGGCACTGAAGCTTTCTTT
TRBJ1-3,TRBD1,TRBV29-1,NA,CSVSRLGGQADNTIYF,TGCAGCGTTTCCCGCCTGGGAGGACAGGCGGACAACACCATATATTTC
TRBJ2-1,TRBD2,TRBV20-1,NA,CCARASSGTFNERFF,TGCTGTGCTAGGGCTTCTAGCGGGACTTTCAATGAGCGGTTCTTC
TRBJ2-7,TRBD2,TRBV4-2,many,CASSQDTAAGGPHEQYF,TGTGCCAGCAGCCAAGATACGGCGGCGGGAGGGCCGCACGAGCAGTACTTC
TRBJ2-2,NA,TRBV3-1,many,CASSQDRELFF,TGTGCCAGCAGCCAAGATAGGGAGCTGTTTTTT
TRBJ2-1,TRBD1,TRBV7-9,NA,CASSGRQGSYNEQFF,TGTGCCAGCAGCGGCAGACAGGGGTCCTACAATGAGCAGTTCTTC
TRBJ2-7,TRBD1,TRBV5-1,few,CASSPPGGQGIYEQYF,TGCGCCAGCAGCCCACCTGGCGGACAGGGAATTTACGAGCAGTACTTC
TRBJ2-3,NA,TRBV7-3,many,CASSFKGTDTQYF,TGTGCCAGCAGCTTTAAGGGCACAGATACGCAGTATTTT
TRBJ1-6,NA,TRBV19,many,CASSNPGPAESPLHF,TGTGCCAGTAGCAACCCGGGACCCGCGGAGAGTCCCCTCCACTTT
TRBJ2-7,TRBD1,TRBV28,NA,CASRQGPLGYHEQYF,TGTGCCAGCAGACAGGGGCCGCTAGGATACCACGAGCAGTACTTC
TRBJ1-4,NA,TRBV2,many,CASALEGALFNEKLFF,TGTGCCAGCGCGTTGGAGGGAGCGCTATTTAATGAAAAACTGTTTTTT
TRBJ1-1,NA,TRBV29-1,few,CSVGGGSPMNTEAFF,TGCAGCGTTGGGGGGGGGTCCCCGATGAACACTGAAGCTTTCTTT
TRBJ2-7,NA,TRBV29-1,many,CSARGVFFEQYF,TGCAGCGCGCGGGGCGTTTTCTTCGAGCAGTACTTC
TRBJ2-5,NA,TRBV15,NA,CATSAIGTSKETQYF,TGTGCCACCAGTGCCATTGGGACTTCGAAGGAGACCCAGTACTTC
TRBJ2-2,NA,TRBV12-3/TRBV12-4,many,CASSPGAGELFF,TGTGCCAGCAGTCCTGGGGCCGGGGAGCTGTTTTTT
TRBJ1-4,NA,TRBV12-3/TRBV12-4,many,CASSPGGMREKLFF,TGTGCCAGCTCCCCGGGGGGCATGAGAGAAAAACTGTTTTTT
TRBJ1-6,TRBD1,TRBV12-3/TRBV12-4,many,CASSYYGQGSNSPLHF,TGTGCCAGCAGTTACTACGGACAGGGGAGTAATTCACCCCTCCACTTT
TRBJ1-1,NA,TRBV10-1,many,CASSSTLKTEAFF,TGCGCCAGCAGTTCAACCTTGAAAACTGAAGCTTTCTTT
TRBJ1-4,NA,TRBV29-1,many,CSVARATANEKLFF,TGCAGCGTTGCCAGGGCCACGGCTAATGAAAAACTGTTTTTT
TRBJ2-1,TRBD2,TRBV30,few,CACDGGSLNEQFF,TGTGCCTGTGATGGCGGGAGCTTGAATGAGCAGTTCTTC
TRBJ1-1,NA,TRBV7-9,many,CASSMRPTGNSFF,TGTGCCAGCAGCATGAGGCCCACAGGGAATTCTTTCTTT
TRBJ1-1,NA,TRBV20-1,many,CSARDGVNTEAFF,TGCAGTGCTAGAGATGGGGTAAACACTGAAGCTTTCTTT
TRBJ2-3,TRBD2,TRBV18,many,CASSPVASSGADTQYF,TGTGCCAGCTCACCGGTGGCGAGTAGCGGGGCAGATACGCAGTATTTT
TRBJ2-5,NA,TRBV5-1,many,CASSYTGGWQETQYF,TGCGCCAGCAGTTATACCGGGGGATGGCAAGAGACCCAGTACTTC
TRBJ1-1,NA,TRBV20-1,medium-sized,CSAMGPNTEAFF,TGCAGTGCTATGGGCCCGAACACTGAAGCTTTCTTT
TRBJ2-1,NA,TRBV24-1,many,CATSDRNNEQFF,TGTGCCACCAGTGACCGCAACAATGAGCAGTTCTTC
TRBJ1-2,NA,TRBV20-1,NA,CSARIPWGRPYGYTF,TGCAGTGCTAGAATTCCCTGGGGAAGGCCCTATGGCTACACCTTC
TRBJ2-1,NA,TRBV6-1,many,CASSDTGSAHNEQFF,TGTGCCAGCAGCGACACAGGGTCGGCGCACAATGAGCAGTTCTTC
TRBJ2-1,NA,TRBV9,many,CASSVYAAGHGEQFF,TGTGCCAGCAGCGTATATGCGGCGGGTCACGGGGAGCAGTTCTTC
TRBJ1-5,NA,TRBV7-6,many,CASSPGLANQPQHF,TGTGCCAGCAGCCCGGGCCTTGCGAATCAGCCCCAGCATTTT
TRBJ1-5,NA,TRBV28,many,CASSLSGPLAPQHF,TGTGCCAGCAGCTTATCCGGGCCTCTGGCGCCCCAGCATTTT
TRBJ2-7,NA,TRBV12-3/TRBV12-4,many,CASSLYTYEQYF,TGTGCCAGCAGTTTATACACCTACGAGCAGTACTTC
TRBJ1-1,NA,TRBV7-3,many,CASSAHHYTEAFF,TGTGCCAGCAGCGCCCATCACTACACTGAAGCTTTCTTT
TRBJ1-1,TRBD1,TRBV30,once,CAWTRQGVVAFF,TGTGCCTGGACGAGGCAGGGGGTCGTGGCTTTCTTT
TRBJ2-3,TRBD2,TRBV20-1,many,CSALGTSFVTDTQYF,TGCAGTGCCCTAGGGACTAGTTTTGTCACAGATACGCAGTATTTT
TRBJ1-3,TRBD1,TRBV7-8,NA,CASSFRQGRNTIYF,TGTGCCAGCAGCTTTCGACAGGGTCGAAACACCATATATTTT
TRBJ1-1,NA,TRBV7-9,many,CASSSPGNGGTEAFF,TGTGCCAGCAGCTCTCCGGGGAACGGGGGCACTGAAGCTTTCTTT
TRBJ1-5,NA,TRBV20-1,many,CSARDRRATSNQPQHF,TGCAGTGCTAGAGATCGTAGGGCCACGAGCAATCAGCCCCAGCATTTT
TRBJ2-1,TRBD1,TRBV5-1,many,CASSEMGQSSYNEQFF,TGCGCCAGCAGCGAGATGGGACAGAGCTCCTACAATGAGCAGTTCTTC
TRBJ2-1,NA,TRBV11-2,many,CASSLGASEYNEQFF,TGTGCCAGCAGCTTAGGGGCTAGCGAGTACAATGAGCAGTTCTTC
TRBJ1-5,NA,TRBV28,many,CASSLDVRNQPQHF,TGTGCCAGCAGTCTAGACGTGCGCAATCAGCCCCAGCATTTT
TRBJ2-1,TRBD2,TRBV14,many,CASSQRMGGSYNEQFF,TGTGCCAGCAGCCAACGAATGGGGGGGTCCTACAATGAGCAGTTCTTC
TRBJ1-1,NA,TRBV7-3,many,CASSLSAATEAFF,TGTGCCAGCAGCTTATCGGCAGCCACTGAAGCTTTCTTT
TRBJ2-3,NA,TRBV11-2,many,CASSLYLSATDTQYF,TGTGCCAGCAGCTTATACCTATCCGCCACAGATACGCAGTATTTT